Presented here are 27 T cell receptor delta chains from one specimen sequenced in a study of gamma-delta T cells after stem cell transplantation. TCRdb reanalysed the RT-PCR reads with CATT. The data hold 2,000 to 2,500 delta-chain clones, with approximately 3.5% observed a single time. Sequenced: gamma-delta T cells. The receptor source for this set is a human donor. It is not recorded whose cells these are; they may come from a transplant donor.

This clone was observed a few times. A read error may explain this, as a much larger clone is one base away. This sample includes further DNA sequences coding for the same CDR3. The rearrangement joins TRDV2 to TRDJ1, with D hard to call. Trimming cost V 0 bases and J 0 bases, with 25 bases left between them. This CDR3 contains 20 residues. CDR1 GEAIGNYY and CDR2 EKD come from the germline V gene. CDR3 in amino acids: CACDTLRPTHESLYTDKLIF. DNA of the CDR3: TGTGCCTGTGACACCCTCCGGCCCACCCACGAATCACTGTACACCGATAAACTCATCTTT.

This clone was observed a handful of times. With only one base between it and a far larger clone, this is likely a read error. Other DNA sequences from this sample encode an identical CDR3 as well. The chain employs TRDV2 and TRDJ1; 9 bases align to TRDD3. The CDR3 is 15 residues long. CDR1 GEAIGNYY and CDR2 EKD come from the germline V gene. CDR3 DNA sequence: TGTGCCTGTGACCTACTGGGGGACCCCACCGACAAACTCATCTTT. Amino acids: CACDLLGDPTDKLIF.

By proportion, this clone is large. The identical CDR3 is also encoded by other nucleotide sequences in the sample. The chain uses TRDV2 and TRDJ1; D uncertain. The CDR3 spans 17 residues. Trimming removed 3 bases from V and 4 bases from J, with 23 bases in between. From germline, CDR1 is GEAIGNYY and CDR2 EKD. For the CDR3, the DNA is TGTGCCTGTGACTCCATTACCCCCGGTTCTGCAGGCGATAAACTCATCTTT. Residues: CACDSITPGSAGDKLIF.

The chain has TRDV2 and TRDJ1, with 8 bases that match TRDD3. The CDR3 sequence is 14 residues long. With V trimmed by 3 bases and J by 0 bases, 2 bases remained unmatched. The V gene's germline CDR1 is GEAIGNYY and CDR2 EKD. The CDR3 coding sequence is TGTGCCTGTGACCTACTGGGGGACACCGATAAACTCATCTTT. Residues: CACDLLGDTDKLIF.

As concerns this clone: TCRdb shows a much larger clone's protein in place of this DNA's translation, and the two differ at residue 4, likely through a read error; the protein shown is translated from the DNA. V usage is TRDV2 and J usage is TRDJ1, with 13 bases identical to TRDD3. Germline CDR1 reads GEAIGNYY; CDR2 reads EKD. This CDR3 is 17 amino acids long. Germline trimming cut 5 bases from V and 2 bases from J; bases unmatched to any gene: 10. CDR3 DNA sequence: TGTGCCTGTGGTTCCCTTACTGGGGGATACGAGACCGATAAACTCATCTTT. Encoded protein: CACGSLTGGYETDKLIF.

This clone occurred a few times. A much larger clone is a single base away; this may be a read error. Other DNA sequences in this specimen translate into the identical CDR3. CDR3 bases: TGTGCCTGTGAAGCCCTCAGAGTGGGGGATAAATACACTGATAAACTCATCTTT. It translates to CACEALRVGDKYTDKLIF. The V gene is TRDV2, the J gene TRDJ1; 9 bases fit TRDD3. CDR3 length equals 18 residues. Germline V gene lookup returns CDR1 GEAIGNYY and CDR2 EKD.

This clone is medium-sized within its sample. With a far larger clone one base away, a read error is the likely cause. Other DNA sequences of this sample code for an identical CDR3. V is TRDV2 and J is TRDJ3; 7 bases map to TRDD3. CDR1 is GEAIGNYY and CDR2 is EKD in the germline V gene. The CDR3 length is 25 residues. Losses at the gene ends were 0 bases for V and 1 base for J; bases not matched to a gene: 26. The CDR3 loop reads CACDTVSGWGTPLRLSSWDTRQMFF. The CDR3 coding sequence is TGTGCCTGTGACACCGTGAGTGGGTGGGGGACCCCGCTTCGTTTATCGTCCTGGGACACCCGACAGATGTTTTTC.

By proportion, this clone is medium-sized. V and J are TRDV2 and TRDJ1; tentative D call: TRDD3 (6 bases). The CDR3 has 15 amino acids. Germline V CDR1 and CDR2: GEAIGNYY, EKD. V gave up 3 bases and J gave up 0 bases, with 13 bases separating them. The CDR3 region has the DNA TGTGCCTGTGACCCGTTGGGGGCTCACACCGATAAACTCATCTTT. This encodes CACDPLGAHTDKLIF.

Comments on this clone: Given a far larger clone just one base away, this is likely a sequencing read error. The chain recombines TRDV2 with TRDJ1; D perhaps matches TRDD3 (6 bases). Trimming cost V 0 bases and J 4 bases, with 11 bases left between them. CDR3 length: 14 amino acids. CDR1 and CDR2 from the germline V gene are GEAIGNYY and EKD. CDR3 nucleotide sequence: TGTGCCTGTGACACCGCACTGGGCAACGATAAACTCATCTTT. Protein sequence: CACDTALGNDKLIF.

This clone appeared a few times. TCRdb's protein, taken from a much larger clone, differs from this DNA's translation at residue 13, likely owing to a read error; the protein displayed comes from the DNA. The chain combines TRDV2 with TRDJ1; 9 bases are shared with TRDD3. The CDR3 contains 16 residues. Germline lookup yields CDR1 GEAIGNYY and CDR2 EKD. The CDR3, as DNA: TGTGCCTGTGACACCCTGGGGGATCCCCACGCAGATAACCTCATCTTT. Protein sequence: CACDTLGDPHADNLIF.

A few counts support this clone. The TCRdb protein comes from a much larger clone and disagrees with this DNA's translation at residue 6, likely due to a read error; the protein given here is derived from the DNA. V usage is TRDV2 and J usage is TRDJ1, with D possibly being TRDD3 (5 bases). The CDR3 has 15 residues. Germline V lookup: CDR1 GEAIGNYY, CDR2 EKD. Trimming stripped 3 bases from V and 4 bases from J, with 17 bases between. CDR3 DNA sequence: TGTGCCTGTGACGTACCGGGGGCTCAATTCGATAAACTCATCTTT. Its translation is CACDVPGAQFDKLIF.

By share of the sample, this clone is medium-sized. The same CDR3 arises from other DNA sequences in this sample as well. The gene calls are TRDV2 and TRDJ1; 7 bases fit TRDD3. CDR1 is GEAIGNYY and CDR2 is EKD in the germline V gene. The trim removed 3 bases at V and 0 bases at J, leaving 12 bases unmatched. This CDR3 comprises 17 residues. CDR3: CACDPVLGSKYTDKLIF. The CDR3 nucleotides are TGTGCCTGTGACCCCGTACTGGGGAGCAAGTACACCGATAAACTCATCTTT.

This clone qualifies as medium-sized (0.01 to 0.1%). It is likely a read error: a sequence one base away is far more abundant. This sample also contains other DNA sequences that code for the same CDR3. This rearrangement joins TRDV2 to TRDJ1; D is undetermined. The CDR3 is made up of 14 amino acids. Germline lookup yields CDR1 GEAIGNYY and CDR2 EKD. The DNA for the CDR3 is TGTGCCTGTGACACCGTTGGGTTCACCGACAAACTCATCTTT. Its protein product is CACDTVGFTDKLIF.

Sample share makes this clone large. The same CDR3 is also encoded by other DNA sequences in this sample. The chain links TRDV2 to TRDJ1; 12 bases fit TRDD3. With 3 bases clipped from V and 12 bases from J, the junction kept 7 bases outside the gene matches. The CDR3 is 13 residues long. Germline-derived CDR1 and CDR2 are GEAIGNYY and EKD. CDR3 nucleotide sequence: TGTGCCTGTGACTCAATACTGGGGGATACCGTCATCTTT. Protein product: CACDSILGDTVIF.

This clone is medium-sized. A read error may account for a junction end that differs from germline. Other DNA sequences within the sample encode an identical CDR3. The chain carries TRDV2 and TRDJ3; TRDD3 agrees at 9 bases. This CDR3 contains 17 residues. The germline gives CDR1 GEAIGNYY, CDR2 EKD. The CDR3 region is CACLLGESSWDTRQMFF. The CDR3 DNA reads as TGTGCCTGTCTACTGGGGGAAAGCTCCTGGGACACCCGACAGATGTTCTTC.

This clone was counted between two and nine times. The protein recorded in TCRdb matches a much larger clone and deviates from this DNA's translation at residue 5, suggesting a read error; the protein here is obtained by translating the DNA. Written as DNA, the CDR3 is TGTGCCTGTGATCCACTGGGGGATAAAGGACCGTACACCGATAAACTCATCTTT. Translation: CACDPLGDKGPYTDKLIF. The chain joins TRDV2 to TRDJ1; TRDD3 matches at 11 bases. The germline gives CDR1 GEAIGNYY, CDR2 EKD. The ends lost 4 bases at V and 0 bases at J; junction bases unmatched: 12. The length of the CDR3 is 18 residues.

This clone was counted a single time. A far larger clone is one nucleotide away, so this likely arose from a read error. The sample has other DNA sequences that encode this CDR3 too. The chain is built from TRDV1 and TRDJ1; a weak D match, TRDD2 (9 bases). CDR1 and CDR2 (germline): TSWWSYY, QGS. The CDR3 runs to 20 residues. The CDR3 sequence: CALGEDDPSYWGEHTDKLIF. DNA for the CDR3: TGCGCTCTTGGGGAAGACGATCCTTCCTACTGGGGGGAACACACCGATAAACTCATCTTT.

Points on this clone: A far larger clone differs by one base, so this is likely a read error. Additional DNA sequences in this sample encode the identical CDR3. CDR3 amino acids: CACDTGGGGYHPWDTRQMFF. As DNA, the CDR3 is TGTGCCTGTGACACCGGCGGTGGGGGATACCATCCCTGGGACACCCGGCAGATGTTTTTC. This chain uses TRDV2 with TRDJ3; 10 bases fit TRDD3. The CDR3 has 20 residues. Germline V gene lookup returns CDR1 GEAIGNYY and CDR2 EKD.

In its sample, this clone was seen a few times. Only one base separates this from a far larger clonotype, so it likely reflects a read error. The same CDR3 is also encoded by other DNA sequences in this sample. The chain links TRDV2 to TRDJ1, with a weak D call TRDD3 (5 bases). Per germline, CDR1 GEAIGNYY and CDR2 EKD. CDR3 length: 15 residues. The ends were cut back, 6 bases at V and 8 bases at J, with 24 bases in the middle. In DNA, the CDR3 is TGTGCCTGTCTAAATTTACTGGAGAACCGCGACAAACTCATCTTT. Its translation: CACLNLLENRDKLIF.

For this clone: The junction departs from the called germline gene at one end, perhaps through a read error. The same CDR3 also results from other DNA sequences found in this sample. This chain uses TRDV1 with TRDJ1; 10 bases line up with TRDD3. This CDR3 comprises 18 residues. Germline-derived CDR1 and CDR2 are TSWWSYY and QGS. CDR3 in amino acids: CALGELEWGILMVDKLIF. Here the CDR3 DNA reads TGTGCCCTTGGGGAACTCGAATGGGGGATACTCATGGTCGATAAACTCATCTTT.

By share, this clone ranks as large. At the DNA level, this CDR3 is encoded by other sequences in the same sample as well. This rearrangement joins TRDV1 to TRDJ1; no definite D call. The CDR3 has 15 residues. Germline V gene data show CDR1 as TSWWSYY and CDR2 as QGS. With 4 bases removed from V and 2 bases from J, the gap between germline ends came to 14 bases. The CDR3, as DNA: TGTGCTCTTGGGGCCAGTACGTTCCCTACCGATAAACTCATCTTT. This sequence encodes CALGASTFPTDKLIF.

This clone has a handful of counts. TCRdb has a much larger clone's protein, which differs at residue 8 from the translation of this DNA, likely because of a read error; what is shown is the protein translated from the DNA. The chain is built from TRDV2 and TRDJ3, with no clear D. Between the trimmed V and J ends, which lost 1 base and 2 bases, there was a span of 8 bases. CDR1 is GEAIGNYY, CDR2 EKD, per germline. The CDR3 consists of 16 residues. DNA of the CDR3: TGTGCCTGTGACACTTTAAGCCCCTGGGACACCCGACAGATGTTTTTC. Amino acids: CACDTLSPWDTRQMFF.

This clone was seen a few times. The CDR3 here is CACDGLLGGPYTDKLIF. CDR3 DNA sequence: TGTGCCTGTGACGGGTTACTGGGGGGCCCGTACACCGATAAACTCATCTTT. The rearrangement links TRDV2 to TRDJ1; TRDD3 aligns across 8 bases. Trimming cost V 3 bases and J 0 bases; bases outside gene matches: 11. The CDR3 loop spans 17 amino acids. The germline CDR1 and CDR2 sequences are GEAIGNYY and EKD.

This clone is large in the sample. The V call is TRDV2, the J call TRDJ1, with TRDD3 as a possible D gene (5 bases). V lost 5 bases to trimming and J lost 4 bases, with 25 bases between them. CDR3 length equals 17 residues. Germline V gives CDR1 GEAIGNYY, CDR2 EKD. The CDR3 DNA reads as TGTGCCTGTGGACCAAGCGTACTGGAGGTTGGGTACGATAAACTCATCTTT. Translating gives CACGPSVLEVGYDKLIF.

This clone was counted between two and nine times. Being one base from a much bigger clone, this may be a read error. The J gene is TRDJ1, the V gene TRDV2; 11 nucleotides line up with TRDD3. The CDR3 runs 20 residues. V trimming: 0 bases; J trimming: 0 bases; junction bases outside the gene matches: 14. Germline CDR1 GEAIGNYY, CDR2 EKD. The CDR3 sequence: CACDTAVLGDSPHYTDKLIF. The DNA of the CDR3 is TGTGCCTGTGACACCGCGGTACTGGGGGATAGTCCCCATTACACCGATAAACTCATCTTT.

By sample share, this clone is medium-sized. This sample includes further DNA sequences coding for the same CDR3. The chain links TRDV2 to TRDJ1, with D possibly matching TRDD3 (6 bases). This CDR3 has 15 amino acids. The ends were cut back, 0 bases at V and 0 bases at J, with 10 bases in the middle. The germline CDR1 and CDR2 sequences are GEAIGNYY and EKD. As DNA, the CDR3 is TGTGCCTGTGACACCCTGGGGATCTACACCGATAAACTCATCTTT. This sequence encodes CACDTLGIYTDKLIF.

This clone was seen only a few times. This sequence is one base from a far larger clone and is likely a read error. The chain combines TRDV2 with TRDJ1; the match to TRDD3 covers 7 bases. From germline, CDR1 is GEAIGNYY and CDR2 EKD. V shed 1 base and J 0 bases; nucleotides not matched to a gene: 7. This CDR3 has 16 amino acids. This CDR3 is CACDTLGGGYTDKLIF. The CDR3 coding sequence is TGTGCCTGTGACACTCTGGGGGGGGGGTACACCGATAAACTCATCTTT.